One and the same sample provided the 30 T cell receptor beta chains below, sequenced in a study of early T cells in non-severe SARS-CoV-2 infection. TCRdb called the 5' RACE reads again in MiXCR, with one record for every CDR3 protein. The sample carries some 57,000 distinct CDR3 sequences, roughly 9% recorded once. The input for sequencing was whole blood, taken at baseline. Source of these receptors: an adult who was a healthcare worker with PCR-confirmed SARS-CoV-2 infection or an uninfected control (not recorded which).

In this sample, this clonotype turned up many times. The rearrangement joins TRBV27 to TRBJ1-4; unclear D gene. V was clipped by 2 bases and J by 5 bases, with 9 bases between them. The CDR3 is 14 residues long. Germline V gene sequence: CDR1 MNHEY, CDR2 SMNVEV (reference sequence). The CDR3 nucleotides read TGTGCCAGCAGTTTAACCCAGTTAAATGAAAAACTGTTTTTT. Its protein product is CASSLTQLNEKLFF.

The gene calls are TRBV7-9 and TRBJ1-2; TRBD1 matches 7 bases. V gave up 6 bases and J gave up 3 bases; unmatched junction bases: 10. The CDR3 sequence is 15 residues long. Germline V CDR1 and CDR2: SEHNR, FQNEAQ (reference sequence). The chain's CDR3 is CASSSTTGTYYGYTF. The CDR3 coding sequence is TGTGCCAGCAGTTCAACGACAGGGACTTACTATGGCTACACCTTC. The full variable domain, rest sourced from reference TRBV7-9 and TRBJ1-2, is DTGVSQNPRHKITKRGQNVTFRCDPISEHNRLYWYRQTLGQGPEFLTYFQNEAQLEKSRLLSDRFSAERPKGSFSTLEIQRTEQGDSAMYLCASSSTTGTYYGYTFGSGTRLTVV.

This clonotype was seen repeatedly, ten times or more. This chain links TRBV24-1 with TRBJ1-2; D remains ambiguous. CDR1 and CDR2 from the germline V gene are KGHDR and SFDVKD. The CDR3 runs to 11 residues. V lost 4 bases, J lost 5 bases, and 4 bases lay in between. The DNA of the CDR3 is TGTGCCACCAGTGACAAGTATGGCTACACCTTC. Its protein product is CATSDKYGYTF.

V is TRBV6-6 and J is TRBJ1-5; D is unclear. The CDR3 totals 15 residues. V gave up 0 bases and J gave up 1 base, with 7 bases separating them. Germline CDR1 MNHNY, CDR2 SVGAGI (reference sequence). The DNA of the CDR3 is TGTGCCAGCAGTTACTCGAGCGCGAGCAATCAGCCCCAGCATTTT. Translation: CASSYSSASNQPQHF.

This clonotype was seen a few times. The CDR3 sequence is CASSQDEYEQYF. The DNA for the CDR3 is TGCGCCAGCAGCCAAGATGAGTACGAGCAGTACTTC. The V and J genes are TRBV4-1 and TRBJ2-7; D not resolved. This CDR3 spans 12 amino acids. Trimming removed 0 bases from V and 4 bases from J, with 4 bases in between. CDR1 and CDR2 from the germline V gene are MGHRA and YSYEKL.

This clonotype appeared a few times. This chain uses TRBV20-1 with TRBJ1-1; D not resolved. V lost 5 bases to trimming and J lost 0 bases, with 4 bases between them. Germline V gives CDR1 DFQATT, CDR2 SNEGSKA (reference sequence). There are 11 residues in the CDR3. CDR3 loop: CSAWLNTEAFF. The DNA for the CDR3 is TGCAGTGCTTGGTTGAACACTGAAGCTTTCTTT.

This clonotype has at least ten counts. The V and J genes are TRBV20-1 and TRBJ2-3; 10 bases align to TRBD2. CDR3 length: 16 amino acids. Germline V gives CDR1 DFQATT, CDR2 SNEGSKA (reference sequence). The J segment lost 1 base and the V segment lost 0 bases, leaving 4 bases of the junction unmatched. The CDR3 nucleotides are TGCAGTGCTAGAGATTTGCTAGCGGGAGGCACAGATACGCAGTATTTT. Encoded protein: CSARDLLAGGTDTQYF.

This clonotype was counted once. One end of the junction varies from germline; a read error may be responsible. The J gene is TRBJ2-3, the V gene TRBV25-1; the match to TRBD2 covers 10 bases. CDR1 and CDR2 from the germline V gene are MGHDK and SYGVNS. The CDR3 totals 15 residues. The CDR3 is CATGTAGGLTDTRYF. In DNA form, the CDR3 reads TGTGCCACAGGTACAGCGGGGGGGCTCACAGATACGCGGTATTTT.

This clonotype has more than one count but fewer than ten. The rearrangement links TRBV12-3 or TRBV12-4 to TRBJ1-1; 8 bases fit TRBD1. The CDR3 sequence is 15 residues long. V was pared by 6 bases and J by 4 bases, with 10 bases of the junction left unmatched. CDR3 amino acids: CASSPWTGQGTEAFF. The CDR3 DNA sequence: TGTGCCAGCAGCCCCTGGACTGGACAGGGCACTGAAGCTTTCTTT.

This sequence joins TRBV27 and TRBJ2-3, with unresolved D. The CDR3 spans 15 residues. The germline V gene has CDR1 MNHEY and CDR2 SMNVEV (reference sequence). Deletions cut 2 bases from V and 0 bases from J, with 9 bases between. The CDR3: CASSLVEDSTDTQYF. CDR3 nucleotides: TGTGCCAGCAGTTTAGTGGAAGATAGCACAGATACGCAGTATTTT.

In its sample, this clonotype was seen many times. This chain joins TRBV2 and TRBJ2-2, with TRBD2 matching over 7 bases. The CDR3 length is 13 residues. With V trimmed by 11 bases and J by 7 bases, 10 bases remained unmatched. Germline V gene data show CDR1 as SNHLY and CDR2 as FYNNEI. The CDR3 region has the DNA TGTGCCGGGGCGGGAGAGAAAGGCGGGGAGCTGTTTTTT. The encoded protein is CAGAGEKGGELFF.

This clonotype was found many times. The chain has TRBV20-1 and TRBJ2-7; 8 bases agree with TRBD1. Germline V gives CDR1 DFQATT, CDR2 SNEGSKA (reference sequence). V lost 3 bases, J lost 4 bases, and 11 bases stayed unmatched. The CDR3 extends over 15 amino acids. The CDR3 spells CSASYSGQATYEQYF. The CDR3 DNA follows: TGCAGTGCTAGTTATTCGGGACAGGCGACGTACGAGCAGTACTTC.

This clonotype turned up a few times. This chain uses TRBV3-1 with TRBJ2-2; 9 bases are a match to TRBD2. Per germline, CDR1 LGHDT and CDR2 YNNKEL (reference sequence). The CDR3 extends over 18 amino acids. Trimming took 0 bases from V and 5 from J; bases not matched to a gene: 10. CDR3 in DNA: TGTGCCAGCAGCCAAGATTGGGAAGCGGGAGGAAAGACCGGGGAGCTGTTTTTT. This translates into CASSQDWEAGGKTGELFF.

This clonotype appeared many times. CDR3 loop: CASSPGTGRDEQYF. CDR3 in DNA: TGCGCCAGCAGCCCCGGGACAGGGAGAGACGAGCAGTACTTC. The rearrangement uses TRBV5-1 and TRBJ2-7, with TRBD1 matching over 9 bases. CDR3 length: 14 residues. Germline CDR1 and CDR2: SGHRS and YFSETQ. V shed 4 bases, J shed 5 bases, and the junction held 7 bases outside the gene matches.

This clonotype came up many times. V is TRBV21-1 and J is TRBJ2-7; TRBD1, as called in the table, went unchecked against the DNA. TRBV21-1 is listed as a pseudogene. The CDR3 spans 15 residues. The CDR3: CASSPPRGIVHEQYF. The DNA of the CDR3 is TGTGCCAGCAGCCCGCCCCGGGGGATCGTCCACGAGCAGTACTTC.

This clonotype was seen only a few times. This chain's CDR3 is CASRGLGTYSGNTIYF. The CDR3 DNA follows: TGTGCCAGCAGAGGGTTAGGGACGTACTCTGGAAACACCATATATTTT. The chain is built from TRBV25-1 and TRBJ1-3, with D possibly TRBD1 on 5 matching bases. V lost 6 bases, J lost 0 bases, and 15 bases lay in between. The CDR3 loop spans 16 amino acids. CDR1 is MGHDK and CDR2 is SYGVNS in the germline V gene.

This clonotype was detected a few times. The V gene is TRBV12-3 or TRBV12-4, the J gene TRBJ2-6; D is possibly TRBD1 (7 bases). This CDR3 region has 17 residues. V was cut by 8 bases and J by 0 bases, with 17 bases left in between. This chain's CDR3 is CASASRGTASGANVLTF. In DNA form, the CDR3 reads TGTGCCAGCGCATCTCGCGGGACAGCCTCTGGGGCCAACGTCCTGACTTTC.

Many counts were recorded for this clonotype. The rearrangement links TRBV5-1 to TRBJ2-7; D assignment may be TRBD1 or TRBD2 (5 bases each). The CDR3 loop spans 13 amino acids. Germline V gives CDR1 SGHRS, CDR2 YFSETQ. V was cut by 9 bases and J by 6 bases, with 19 bases left in between. The CDR3 here is CATKERQGSEQYF. The CDR3 bases are TGCGCCACCAAGGAGCGGCAGGGAAGCGAGCAGTACTTC.

This chain connects TRBV14 to TRBJ1-6; D is uncertain. The CDR3 covers 13 residues. Between the trimmed V and J ends, which lost 3 bases and 9 bases, there was a span of 9 bases. Germline V CDR1 and CDR2: SGHDN, FVKESK. The chain's CDR3 is CASSHGRASPLHF. The CDR3 DNA is TGTGCCAGCAGCCATGGCCGGGCTTCACCCCTCCACTTT.

This clonotype showed up just a few times. The rearrangement uses TRBV9 and TRBJ1-3; D is ambiguous. CDR1 SGDLS and CDR2 YYNGEE come from the germline V gene. The CDR3 is 15 residues long. V was shortened by 1 base and J by 0 bases, with 8 bases between the two germline ends. The CDR3 sequence: CASSVSPSSGNTIYF. The CDR3 coding sequence is TGTGCCAGCAGCGTAAGCCCCAGCTCTGGAAACACCATATATTTT.

J is TRBJ1-2 and V is TRBV6-1; tentative D call: TRBD1 (5 bases). The CDR3 extends over 15 amino acids. Germline V gene data show CDR1 as MNHNS and CDR2 as SASEGT. Trimming took off 1 base at V and 4 bases at J, with 13 bases between the two ends. CDR3 loop: CASSEGAHQGYGYTF. The CDR3 DNA reads TGTGCCAGCAGTGAAGGGGCCCATCAGGGCTATGGCTACACCTTC.

V usage is TRBV7-9 and J usage is TRBJ2-7, with TRBD1 matching over 9 bases. This CDR3 comprises 15 residues. CDR1 and CDR2 (germline): SEHNR, FQNEAQ (reference sequence). Germline trimming cut 4 bases from V and 3 bases from J; bases unmatched to any gene: 7. CDR3 DNA sequence: TGTGCCAGCAGCTCCCGAGGGACAGGGAGCTACGAGCAGTACTTC. Residues: CASSSRGTGSYEQYF.

Ten or more counts support this clonotype. This chain connects TRBV12-3 or TRBV12-4 to TRBJ2-1; D may match TRBD1 or TRBD2 (5 bases each). Trimming took 6 bases from V and 11 from J, leaving 11 bases between them. There are 11 residues in the CDR3. The CDR3 bases are TGTGCCAGCAGCACCGGGACCCAGCAGTTCTTC. Amino acid sequence: CASSTGTQQFF.

The chain employs TRBV14 and TRBJ2-1; weak D call: TRBD1 (5 bases). Trimming pared 0 bases from V and 7 bases from J, leaving 10 bases between. The CDR3 covers 14 residues. From germline, CDR1 is SGHDN and CDR2 FVKESK. The CDR3 region is CASSQDFRDNEQFF. The CDR3, as DNA: TGTGCCAGCAGCCAAGACTTCAGGGATAATGAGCAGTTCTTC. The full variable domain, completed using reference TRBV14 and TRBJ2-1, is EAGVTQFPSHSVIEKGQTVTLRCDPISGHDNLYWYRRVMGKEIKFLLHFVKESKQDESGMPNNRFLAERTGGTYSTLKVQPAELEDSGVYFCASSQDFRDNEQFFGPGTRLTVL.

Only a few counts were recorded for this clonotype. This rearrangement joins TRBV7-9 to TRBJ2-1, with D perhaps TRBD2 (5 bases). Germline V gives CDR1 SEHNR, CDR2 FQNEAQ (reference sequence). The CDR3 runs to 13 residues. V shed 4 bases and J shed 10 bases, with 14 bases lying between them. CDR3 nucleotide sequence: TGTGCCAGCAGCTCGGACTCGGTGGGAGAGCAGTTCTTC. Translating gives CASSSDSVGEQFF.

This clonotype was counted between two and nine times. The chain is built from TRBV29-1 and TRBJ2-7; 7 bases line up with TRBD1. The CDR3 covers 13 residues. V was clipped by 5 bases and J by 7 bases; unmatched bases: 11. Germline CDR1 is SQVTM and CDR2 is ANQGSEA. The CDR3 is CSVFRDRRGEQYF. In DNA form, the CDR3 reads TGCAGCGTTTTCCGGGACAGACGTGGAGAGCAGTACTTC.

This clonotype was observed many times. This chain links TRBV19 with TRBJ2-1; TRBD2 agrees at 8 bases. This CDR3 region has 13 residues. The germline gives CDR1 LNHDA, CDR2 SQIVND (reference sequence). Trimming removed 3 bases from V and 6 bases from J; junction bases left unmatched: 1. This CDR3 reads CASSIREGNEQFF. As DNA, the CDR3 is TGTGCCAGTAGTATCCGGGAGGGCAATGAGCAGTTCTTC.

The table lists this clonotype with many counts. V usage is TRBV7-3 and J usage is TRBJ2-3; TRBD2 might be the D (5 bases). V lost 5 bases and J 2 bases, leaving 11 bases between the germline ends. Germline CDR1 reads SGHTA; CDR2 reads FQGTGA. The CDR3 covers 14 residues. The CDR3 loop is CASSPSAATDTQYF. In DNA form, the CDR3 reads TGTGCCAGCAGCCCGTCAGCGGCCACAGATACGCAGTATTTT. Looking up the rest from reference TRBV7-3 and TRBJ2-3 gives the full variable domain: GAGVSQTPSNKVTEKGKYVELRCDPISGHTALYWYRQSLGQGPEFLIYFQGTGAADDSGLPNDRFFAVRPEGSVSTLKIQRTERGDSAVYLCASSPSAATDTQYFGPGTRLTVL.

The rearrangement uses TRBV20-1 and TRBJ2-1; D may be TRBD2 (6 bases). V was trimmed by 3 bases and J by 8 bases, leaving 8 bases between them. The germline CDR1 and CDR2 sequences are DFQATT and SNEGSKA (reference sequence). This CDR3 has 11 amino acids. CDR3 nucleotides: TGCAGTGCTAGGTGGGGGGATGAGCAGTTCTTC. It encodes CSARWGDEQFF.

This clonotype was recorded at least ten times. The rearrangement links TRBV13 to TRBJ2-5, with 8 positions matching TRBD2. The CDR3 spans 15 residues. V lost 5 bases, J lost 5 bases, and 10 bases stayed unmatched. Germline V gene data show CDR1 as PRHDT and CDR2 as FYEKMQ (reference sequence). The CDR3 loop is CASSLPAAGGETQYF. The CDR3 coding sequence is TGTGCCAGCAGCCTACCGGCGGCGGGGGGTGAGACCCAGTACTTC.